The 15 T cell receptor beta chains listed next were all sequenced from one sample in a study of blood T cells in healthy people across ages. Through a sample-barcoded 5' primer and a J-beta primer mix, a second PCR was run for roughly 7 to 11 cycles. Each CDR3 protein gets one entry after TCRdb re-called the 5' RACE reads with MiXCR. The repertoire holds over 1,300,000 distinct CDR3 sequences, with around 59% as singletons. Sequencing used blood. The source of these receptors is a man younger than 35 in good health.

This clonotype has just one count. The chain combines TRBV25-1 with TRBJ1-5, with a tentative D call TRBD1 (6 bases). In germline, CDR1 is MGHDK, CDR2 SYGVNS. The CDR3 covers 17 residues. Trimming pared 3 bases from V and 2 bases from J, leaving 17 bases between. The CDR3 region has the DNA TGTGCCAGCAGTGACCCCGGGACATTGGGGGGCAATCAGCCCCAGCATTTT. Its protein product is CASSDPGTLGGNQPQHF.

The rearrangement joins TRBV4-3 to TRBJ2-3; the D gene is possibly TRBD1 (7 bases). V was pared by 1 base and J by 2 bases, with 22 bases between. The CDR3 contains 19 residues. The germline V gene has CDR1 LGHNA and CDR2 YSLEER. The CDR3 DNA follows: TGCGCCAGCAGCCAAGGCGGGACAGCGATACCCGGAACCACAGATACGCAGTATTTT. Amino acid sequence: CASSQGGTAIPGTTDTQYF.

The chain carries TRBV10-3 and TRBJ2-5; D ambiguous. The J call may be wrong; the DNA end is better matched by TRBJ2-7. This CDR3 has 12 residues. Germline-derived CDR1 and CDR2 are ENHRY and SYGVKD. The CDR3 region has the DNA TGTGCCATCAGTATAGCTCTCCGCGAGCAGTACTTC. Encoded protein: CAISIALREQYF.

The chain recombines TRBV29-1 with TRBJ1-2, with TRBD1 matching over 7 bases. The CDR3 consists of 14 residues. CDR1 is SQVTM and CDR2 is ANQGSEA in the germline V gene. With 5 bases clipped from V and 8 bases from J, the junction kept 14 bases outside the gene matches. CDR3 bases: TGCAGCGTTCCCACTACCAGACAGGGAGACGGCTACACCTTC. Amino acids: CSVPTTRQGDGYTF.

This clonotype turned up a few times. Written as DNA, the CDR3 is TGTGCCACCCAGGGAGTTTTAGGTGGCTACACCTTC. It translates to CATQGVLGGYTF. V gene TRBV12-3 or TRBV12-4 combines with J gene TRBJ1-2, with D possibly matching TRBD1 (5 bases). The CDR3 length is 12 residues. Between the trimmed V and J ends, which lost 10 bases and 7 bases, there was a span of 16 bases.

The chain uses TRBV7-2 and TRBJ2-1; TRBD2 is a possible D gene (6 bases). Per the germline V gene, CDR1 is SGHTA and CDR2 is FQGNSA. The CDR3 has 12 amino acids. With 5 bases removed from V and 10 bases from J, the gap between germline ends came to 12 bases. The CDR3 spells CASSAASDEQFF. Written as DNA, the CDR3 is TGTGCCAGCAGCGCCGCTAGCGACGAGCAGTTCTTC. Full variable domain (outside the CDR3, taken from reference TRBV7-2 and TRBJ2-1): GAGVSQSPSNKVTEKGKDVELRCDPISGHTALYWYRQSLGQGLEFLIYFQGNSAPDKSGLPSDRFSAERTGGSVSTLTIQRTQQEDSAVYLCASSAASDEQFFGPGTRLTVL.

The CDR3 coding sequence is TGCAGTGCTAGAGGGGTGGCGGCGTACCAAGAGACCCAGTACTTC. Protein product: CSARGVAAYQETQYF. The V call is TRBV20-1, the J call TRBJ2-5; D gene uncertain. The CDR3 runs to 15 residues. V was trimmed by 1 base and J by 0 bases, leaving 12 bases between them. Germline loops: CDR1 DFQATT, CDR2 SNEGSKA (reference sequence).

This clonotype was detected once. Written as DNA, the CDR3 is TGTGCCAGCAGCCCGAGCTGGACAGGAAGGGATGGCTACACCTTC. It codes for CASSPSWTGRDGYTF. The chain combines TRBV7-9 with TRBJ1-2; 7 nucleotides agree with TRBD1. The length of the CDR3 is 15 residues. Germline V gene sequence: CDR1 SEHNR, CDR2 FQNEAQ (reference sequence). Trimming at V came to 5 bases and at J to 6 bases, leaving 12 bases not matched to a gene.

The chain is built from TRBV10-3 and TRBJ2-5; perhaps TRBD1 as D (5 bases). Per the germline V gene, CDR1 is ENHRY and CDR2 is SYGVKD. The V end lost 0 bases, the J end lost 3 bases, and 11 bases lay between the germline ends. The CDR3 is 15 residues long. The CDR3 protein is CAISESGQAEETQYF. CDR3 in DNA: TGTGCCATCAGTGAGTCGGGGCAGGCCGAAGAGACCCAGTACTTC.

This chain links TRBV20-1 with TRBJ2-3; 7 bases map to TRBD1. V trimming: 5 bases; J trimming: 4 bases; junction bases outside the gene matches: 3. In germline, CDR1 is DFQATT, CDR2 SNEGSKA (reference sequence). The CDR3 length is 12 residues. The CDR3 here is CSAATGSDTQYF. In DNA form, the CDR3 reads TGCAGTGCTGCGACAGGGTCAGATACGCAGTATTTT.

The V and J genes are TRBV7-6 and TRBJ2-5, with TRBD1 matching 8 bases. Germline V lookup: CDR1 SGHVS, CDR2 FNYEAQ. The CDR3 has 18 amino acids. With V trimmed by 0 bases and J by 0 bases, 9 bases remained unmatched. CDR3: CASSLALGRGPHQETQYF. The CDR3 nucleotides are TGTGCCAGCAGCTTAGCATTGGGCAGGGGGCCTCACCAAGAGACCCAGTACTTC. Full variable domain (remainder filled in from reference TRBV7-6 and TRBJ2-5): GAGVSQSPRYKVTKRGQDVALRCDPISGHVSLYWYRQALGQGPEFLTYFNYEAQQDKSGLPNDRFSAERPEGSISTLTIQRTEQRDSAMYRCASSLALGRGPHQETQYFGPGTRLLVL.

V gene TRBV7-2 combines with J gene TRBJ2-5; D tentatively reads TRBD1 or TRBD2 (5 bases each). This CDR3 region has 16 residues. V gave up 3 bases and J gave up 2 bases, with 16 bases separating them. Germline-derived CDR1 and CDR2 are SGHTA and FQGNSA. CDR3 bases: TGTGCCAGCAGCTTCTGGGGCAGAGGGTTGCAAGAGACCCAGTACTTC. Protein product: CASSFWGRGLQETQYF.

The chain recombines TRBV6-1 with TRBJ1-1; possible D gene TRBD1, 6 bases. This CDR3 comprises 13 residues. Germline-derived CDR1 and CDR2 are MNHNS and SASEGT. V was clipped by 8 bases and J by 7 bases, with 17 bases between them. The CDR3: CASLQQGGGEAFF. In DNA, the CDR3 is TGTGCCAGCTTACAACAGGGTGGTGGTGAAGCTTTCTTT.

In its sample, this clonotype was seen a few times. The chain links TRBV7-2 to TRBJ2-1, with TRBD2 identical over 11 bases. J gave up 4 bases and V 3 bases, and 5 bases lay outside the gene matches. The CDR3 is made up of 16 amino acids. Germline values: CDR1 SGHTA, CDR2 FQGNSA. The CDR3 is CASSFLTSGAYNEQFF. The CDR3 nucleotides read TGTGCCAGCAGCTTCCTGACTAGCGGGGCTTACAATGAGCAGTTCTTC.

The gene calls are TRBV27 and TRBJ2-1; possible D gene TRBD2, 5 bases. The length of the CDR3 is 15 residues. The germline CDR1 and CDR2 sequences are MNHEY and SMNVEV (reference sequence). V was pared by 7 bases and J by 0 bases, with 13 bases between. The CDR3 protein is CASKGGFSSYNEQFF. DNA for the CDR3: TGTGCCAGCAAGGGCGGGTTCAGCTCCTACAATGAGCAGTTCTTC.